The 30 T cell receptor beta chains below all came from one sample that was sequenced in a study of T cell responses to AZD1222 COVID-19 vaccine. The protocol was immunoSEQ multiplex PCR, while the TCRdb copy is restricted to in-frame clones and leaves out a portion. Among under 150,000 clones, approximately 85% were seen once, and the ten largest hold about 1.5%. This material consisted of peripheral blood, taken on day 0 of AZD1222 vaccination. Every receptor here comes from an adult in good health.

The chain is built from TRBV2 and TRBJ1-2; 7 bases match TRBD1. Germline V CDR1 and CDR2: SNHLY, FYNNEI. J gave up 6 bases and V 8 bases, and 15 bases lay outside the gene matches. The CDR3 loop spans 15 amino acids. CDR3 DNA: TGTGCCAGCCATTTACAGGGGACGCGAGGGCATGGCTACACCTTC. Amino acids: CASHLQGTRGHGYTF.

The chain has TRBV14 and TRBJ1-1; D unclear. Trimming pared 4 bases from V and 3 bases from J, leaving 9 bases between. The CDR3 length is 13 residues. CDR1 SGHDN and CDR2 FVKESK come from the germline V gene. The CDR3 is CASSRQEYTEAFF. Here the CDR3 DNA reads TGTGCCAGCAGCCGTCAGGAATACACTGAAGCTTTCTTT.

This clone was picked up one time. The CDR3 protein is CASSQERDRVEQYF. The CDR3 region has the DNA TGTGCCAGCAGCCAAGAACGCGACAGGGTCGAGCAGTACTTC. The chain uses TRBV3-1 (or the pseudogene TRBV3-2) and TRBJ2-7, with 7 positions matching TRBD1. The junction had 5 bases not matched to a gene; V was cut back by 0 bases and J by 6 bases. Germline loops: CDR1 LGHDT, CDR2 YNNKEL (reference sequence). CDR3 length: 14 residues.

The chain carries TRBV25-1 and TRBJ1-1; D not resolved. Germline-derived CDR1 and CDR2 are MGHDK and SYGVNS. The CDR3 extends over 13 amino acids. Trimming removed 6 bases from V and 1 base from J, with 9 bases in between. Written as DNA, the CDR3 is TGTGCCAGCAGCAAGACGGAGAACACTGAAGCTTTCTTT. Amino acid sequence: CASSKTENTEAFF.

The V gene is TRBV24-1, the J gene TRBJ2-7, with D perhaps matching TRBD1 (5 bases). V lost 1 base to trimming and J lost 7 bases, with 13 bases between them. Germline V gives CDR1 KGHDR, CDR2 SFDVKD. CDR3 length: 14 residues. CDR3 DNA: TGTGCCACCAGTGATTTCTGGCAGGGCTCTGAGCAGTACTTC. Translating it yields CATSDFWQGSEQYF.

The chain carries TRBV4-2 and TRBJ1-2; D uncertain. The CDR3 consists of 15 residues. Germline CDR1 is LGHNA and CDR2 is YNFKEQ. Trimming removed 1 base from V and 0 bases from J, with 9 bases in between. The CDR3 DNA sequence: TGTGCCAGCAGCCAAGTGACGAGCGCTAACTATGGCTACACCTTC. It translates to CASSQVTSANYGYTF.

V is TRBV7-9 and J is TRBJ1-2; tentatively, D is TRBD1 (5 bases). This CDR3 is 14 amino acids long. The V end was cut by 5 bases, the J end by 5 bases, with 15 bases between. Germline V gene data show CDR1 as SEHNR and CDR2 as FQNEAQ (reference sequence). This chain's CDR3 is CASSGDSGSYGYTF. The CDR3 region has the DNA TGTGCCAGCAGCGGGGACTCAGGATCGTATGGCTACACCTTC.

This clone was seen once. The rearrangement links TRBV7-2 to TRBJ2-3; 8 bases line up with TRBD2. V lost 3 bases and J lost 0; bases outside the gene matches: 2. CDR3 length: 15 amino acids. CDR1 and CDR2 from the germline V gene are SGHTA and FQGNSA. CDR3 in DNA: TGTGCCAGCAGCTTTTCGGGGGGGAGCACAGATACGCAGTATTTT. It specifies CASSFSGGSTDTQYF.

The chain is built from TRBV19 and TRBJ2-1, with D possibly being TRBD2 (5 bases). The CDR3 sequence is 14 residues long. Trimming removed 9 bases from V and 2 bases from J, with 14 bases in between. Germline V lookup: CDR1 LNHDA, CDR2 SQIVND (reference sequence). The DNA of the CDR3 is TGTGCCAGAAAACGGGAAGATCCCTACAATGAGCAGTTCTTC. It yields the protein CARKREDPYNEQFF.

V is TRBV27 and J is TRBJ2-1; TRBD1 might be the D (6 bases). The CDR3 is 14 amino acids. In germline, CDR1 is MNHEY, CDR2 SMNVEV (reference sequence). Trimming shortened V by 4 bases and J by 8 bases, and 15 bases separated the two germline ends. The CDR3 spells CASSYRTRGDEQFF. Written as DNA, the CDR3 is TGTGCCAGCAGTTACCGGACCAGGGGCGATGAGCAGTTCTTC.

The V call is TRBV6-5, the J call TRBJ1-2; D not resolved. Trimming removed 5 bases from V and 6 bases from J, with 13 bases in between. There are 13 residues in the CDR3. The germline gives CDR1 MNHEY, CDR2 SVGAGI. The CDR3 sequence: CASSPGPQDGYTF. The CDR3 bases are TGTGCCAGCAGTCCCGGACCGCAGGATGGCTACACCTTC.

This clone was counted only a few times. This specimen includes other DNA sequences encoding the same CDR3. CDR3 residues: CASSLNTGELFF. The DNA for the CDR3 is TGCGCCAGCAGCTTGAACACCGGGGAGCTGTTTTTT. This chain uses TRBV5-1 with TRBJ2-2; D unclear. V was cut by 1 base and J by 2 bases, with 0 bases left in between. Germline CDR1 is SGHRS and CDR2 is YFSETQ. The length of the CDR3 is 12 residues.

The J gene is TRBJ1-2, the V gene TRBV6-1; a weak D match, TRBD1 (5 bases). The CDR3 has 14 amino acids. Germline V CDR1 and CDR2: MNHNS, SASEGT. Trimming stripped 1 base from V and 2 bases from J, with 8 bases between. CDR3 nucleotide sequence: TGTGCCAGCAGTGAAGGCCGACAGAACTATGGCTACACCTTC. Its protein product is CASSEGRQNYGYTF.

This clone has a handful of counts. The chain is built from TRBV9 and TRBJ1-4; 11 bases map to TRBD1. This CDR3 contains 14 residues. V shed 4 bases and J 7 bases; nucleotides not matched to a gene: 3. Germline V CDR1 and CDR2: SGDLS, YYNGEE. This CDR3 is CASSPGTGGEKLFF. CDR3 in DNA: TGTGCCAGCAGCCCCGGGACAGGGGGTGAAAAACTGTTTTTT.

This clone was found a few times. CDR3 coding DNA: TGTGCCAGCACCCGCCTGGGGTCTGGAAACACCATATATTTT. Its translation is CASTRLGSGNTIYF. V gene TRBV5-4 combines with J gene TRBJ1-3; no clear D. This CDR3 has 14 amino acids. From germline, CDR1 is SGHNT and CDR2 YYREEE (reference sequence). V lost 6 bases and J lost 1, with 11 bases in between. Filled out from reference TRBV5-4 and TRBJ1-3, the complete variable domain reads ETGVTQSPTHLIKTRGQQVTLRCSSQSGHNTVSWYQQALGQGPQFIFQYYREEENGRGNFPPRFSGLQFPNYSSELNVNALELDDSALYLCASTRLGSGNTIYFGEGSWLTVV.

This clone was recorded only once. The chain employs TRBV3-1 (or the pseudogene TRBV3-2) and TRBJ2-2; TRBD1 is a possible D gene (6 bases). CDR3 length equals 14 residues. Trimming removed 4 bases from V and 4 bases from J, with 10 bases in between. CDR1 and CDR2 (germline): LGHDT, YNNKEL (reference sequence). As DNA, the CDR3 is TGTGCCAGCAGCCTTTGGACAGTCACCGGGGAGCTGTTTTTT. This gives the protein CASSLWTVTGELFF.

Concerning this clone itself: The sample carries other DNA sequences with the same CDR3. The gene calls are TRBV18 and TRBJ2-3; D call uncertain. The CDR3 is 13 amino acids. Per the germline V gene, CDR1 is KGHSH and CDR2 is LQKENI. Trimming removed 0 bases from V and 2 bases from J, with 3 bases in between. The CDR3 sequence: CASSPPSTDTQYF. The CDR3 coding sequence is TGTGCCAGCTCACCACCGTCCACAGATACGCAGTATTTT.

The rearrangement uses TRBV9 and TRBJ2-2, with TRBD2 as a possible D gene (7 bases). The V and J ends lost 0 bases and 7 bases respectively, with 13 bases between them. Germline lookup yields CDR1 SGDLS and CDR2 YYNGEE. This CDR3 has 15 residues. CDR3 sequence: CASSVAGLQGGELFF. The CDR3 DNA follows: TGTGCCAGCAGCGTAGCGGGACTACAGGGCGGGGAGCTGTTTTTT.

This chain links TRBV30 with TRBJ1-1; D unclear. Germline V CDR1 and CDR2: GTSNPN, SVGIG (reference sequence). The CDR3 has 11 amino acids. Trimming took 4 bases from V and 4 from J, leaving 7 bases between them. CDR3 loop: CAWKVVTEAFF. Written as DNA, the CDR3 is TGTGCCTGGAAGGTGGTCACTGAAGCTTTCTTT.

This clone has more than one count but fewer than ten. The chain couples TRBV9 to TRBJ1-1; weak D call: TRBD1 (5 bases). The length of the CDR3 is 14 residues. Germline CDR1 reads SGDLS; CDR2 reads YYNGEE. Trimming removed 2 bases at V and 1 base at J, with 9 bases between. The chain's CDR3 is CASSVWDQNTEAFF. The CDR3 nucleotides are TGTGCCAGCAGCGTTTGGGACCAGAACACTGAAGCTTTCTTT.

V usage is TRBV27 and J usage is TRBJ1-1, with D possibly matching TRBD1 (6 bases). Trimming stripped 0 bases from V and 2 bases from J, with 16 bases between. CDR1 MNHEY and CDR2 SMNVEV come from the germline V gene (reference sequence). CDR3 length: 17 amino acids. The CDR3 nucleotides are TGTGCCAGCAGTTTATCGATGGGCAGGGGTATTAACACTGAAGCTTTCTTT. The encoded protein is CASSLSMGRGINTEAFF.

The chain carries TRBV11-2 and TRBJ1-4; 9 nucleotides line up with TRBD1. The CDR3 covers 15 residues. Unmatched junction bases numbered 8, after V lost 5 bases and J lost 7 bases. Per the germline V gene, CDR1 is SGHAT and CDR2 is FQNNGV. CDR3 amino acids: CASSQTGTGSEKLFF. The DNA of the CDR3 is TGTGCCAGCAGCCAGACCGGGACAGGGAGTGAAAAACTGTTTTTT.

This clone was picked up a small number of times. The DNA of the CDR3 is TGTGCCAGCAGCTTTCGGCGAATGGAAAACACCATATATTTT. It encodes CASSFRRMENTIYF. The gene calls are TRBV11-2 and TRBJ1-3; D is ambiguous. CDR3 size: 14 residues. Deletions cut 3 bases from V and 6 bases from J, with 12 bases between. Germline-derived CDR1 and CDR2 are SGHAT and FQNNGV.

The J gene is TRBJ1-1, the V gene TRBV6-5, with 7 bases lining up with TRBD1. Trimming took 2 bases from V and 7 from J; bases not matched to a gene: 13. Germline assignment: CDR1 MNHEY and CDR2 SVGAGI. The CDR3 consists of 16 residues. This CDR3 reads CASSYGATGAGLEAFF. The CDR3 DNA is TGTGCCAGCAGTTACGGGGCTACAGGGGCCGGCCTTGAAGCTTTCTTT.

The CDR3 sequence is CASSPGSSSYEQYF. The CDR3 DNA follows: TGTGCCAGCTCACCAGGGTCTAGCTCCTACGAGCAGTACTTC. The chain links TRBV18 to TRBJ2-7; D not certain. Per germline, CDR1 KGHSH and CDR2 LQKENI. This CDR3 is 14 amino acids long. The germline V and J ends were trimmed by 2 bases and 0 bases, with 8 bases remaining between them.

In its sample, this clone was seen once. CDR3 in DNA: TGCAGCGTTGATGAGGGGTTGGTAGATACGCAGTATTTT. It yields the protein CSVDEGLVDTQYF. V gene TRBV29-1 combines with J gene TRBJ2-3; either TRBD1 or TRBD2 may supply D (5 bases each). Germline V gene sequence: CDR1 SQVTM, CDR2 ANQGSEA. This CDR3 is built from 13 residues. V gave up 3 bases and J gave up 5 bases, with 12 bases separating them.

This clone was seen once. The chain joins TRBV11-1 to TRBJ2-7, with TRBD2 identical over 12 bases. CDR3 length equals 14 residues. The germline CDR1 and CDR2 sequences are SGHAT and FQDESV (reference sequence). V trimming: 3 bases; J trimming: 6 bases; junction bases outside the gene matches: 3. The CDR3 is CASSLTSGSFEQYF. The DNA for the CDR3 is TGTGCCAGCAGCTTGACTAGCGGGAGTTTCGAGCAGTACTTC.

V usage is TRBV5-1 and J usage is TRBJ2-7, with 12 bases fitting TRBD1. Trimming at V came to 4 bases and at J to 1 base, leaving 12 bases not matched to a gene. Per germline, CDR1 SGHRS and CDR2 YFSETQ. The CDR3 is 18 amino acids. The DNA for the CDR3 is TGCGCCAGCAGCGTACGTCCGGGACAGGGGGCCGGGTCCTACGAGCAGTACTTC. Translation: CASSVRPGQGAGSYEQYF.

The chain combines TRBV9 with TRBJ2-1, with 8 bases that match TRBD2. CDR3 size: 16 residues. With V trimmed by 4 bases and J by 7 bases, 13 bases remained unmatched. Germline V gene lookup returns CDR1 SGDLS and CDR2 YYNGEE. CDR3 sequence (DNA): TGTGCCAGCAGCCTCTTAGCCGGGAGGGCCGGGAATGAGCAGTTCTTC. It translates to CASSLLAGRAGNEQFF.

This chain uses TRBV19 with TRBJ1-1; D uncertain. The V end was cut by 10 bases, the J end by 7 bases, with 13 bases between. Germline assignment: CDR1 LNHDA and CDR2 SQIVND (reference sequence). CDR3 length equals 11 residues. The CDR3 loop is CATFHGDEAFF. As DNA, the CDR3 is TGTGCCACGTTCCACGGGGATGAAGCTTTCTTT.